This T cell receptor beta chain was observed in a study of blood T cell repertoires in COVID-19. About the study: Nucleic acid was either cDNA or gDNA, and it came from T cells, B-cell-depleted T cells, or PBMCs.

Only in-frame clones appear in the TCRdb table, and some are missing; sequencing was by immunoSEQ multiplex PCR. Of around 250,000 clones listed, about 85% are singletons. The CDR3 covers 13 residues. CDR1 is MNHEY and CDR2 is SMNVEV in the germline V gene (reference sequence). Trimming took 5 bases from V and 2 from J; bases not matched to a gene: 0. Sequencing used PBMCs or T cells enriched from blood (not recorded which). The chain joins TRBV27 to TRBJ1-1; 9 bases match TRBD1. The receptor was isolated from a woman aged 45-59 years who had been exposed to COVID-19. CDR3 amino acids: CASSTGGNTEAFF. Here the CDR3 DNA reads TGTGCCAGCAGTACAGGGGGCAACACTGAAGCTTTCTTT.